The TCR beta chain under discussion was sequenced for a study of long-term antiretroviral therapy in people with HIV. The ends were cut back, 3 bases at V and 3 bases at J, with 18 bases in the middle. This CDR3 spans 16 amino acids. Germline V CDR1 and CDR2: MDHEN, SYDVKM. At survey level, the immunoSEQ assay was run in its v3.0 version. Clones were read by immunoSEQ multiplex PCR, and TCRdb kept only the in-frame ones, dropping some. Among roughly 30,000 clones listed, 75% to 85% were seen once. This chain connects TRBV28 to TRBJ2-7; the D is unclear. The TCR originated in a man between 35 and 55 years old with HIV. The source material was unsorted PBMCs, sampled 0.3 years after starting antiretroviral therapy. The DNA of the CDR3 is TGTGCCAGCAGTTTCCTCGGAAGACGATCCCGCTACGAGCAGTACTTC. This gives the protein CASSFLGRRSRYEQYF.